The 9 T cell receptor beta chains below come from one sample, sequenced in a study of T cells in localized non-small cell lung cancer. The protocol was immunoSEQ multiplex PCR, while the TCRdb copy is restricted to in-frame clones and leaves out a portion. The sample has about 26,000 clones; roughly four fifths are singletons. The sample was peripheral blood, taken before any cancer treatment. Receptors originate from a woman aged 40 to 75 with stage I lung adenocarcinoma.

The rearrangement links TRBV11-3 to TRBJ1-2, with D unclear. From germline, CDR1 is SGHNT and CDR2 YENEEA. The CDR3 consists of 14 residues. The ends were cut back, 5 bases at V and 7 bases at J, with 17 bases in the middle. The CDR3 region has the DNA TGTGCCAGCAGCCCCCGGTTCAGGTCGGGTGGCTACACCTTC. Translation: CASSPRFRSGGYTF.

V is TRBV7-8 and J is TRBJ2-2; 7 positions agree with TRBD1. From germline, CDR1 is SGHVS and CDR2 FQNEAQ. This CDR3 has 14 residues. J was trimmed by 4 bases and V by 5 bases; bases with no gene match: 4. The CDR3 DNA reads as TGTGCCAGCAGCGGACAGGTTCTCACCGGGGAGCTGTTTTTT. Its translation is CASSGQVLTGELFF.

The CDR3 spells CASKGSYNEQFF. CDR3 DNA: TGTGCCAGCAAGGGCAGCTACAATGAGCAGTTCTTC. The genes are TRBV6-6 and TRBJ2-1; D call uncertain. Trimming removed 7 bases at V and 3 bases at J, with 7 bases between. The germline CDR1 and CDR2 sequences are MNHNY and SVGAGI (reference sequence). The CDR3 consists of 12 residues.

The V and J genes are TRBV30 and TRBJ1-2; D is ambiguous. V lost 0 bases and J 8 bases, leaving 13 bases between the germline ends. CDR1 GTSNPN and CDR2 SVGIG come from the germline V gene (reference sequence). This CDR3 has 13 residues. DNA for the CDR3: TGTGCCTGGAGTGTAATTCCTCCGGGAGGCTACACCTTC. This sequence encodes CAWSVIPPGGYTF.

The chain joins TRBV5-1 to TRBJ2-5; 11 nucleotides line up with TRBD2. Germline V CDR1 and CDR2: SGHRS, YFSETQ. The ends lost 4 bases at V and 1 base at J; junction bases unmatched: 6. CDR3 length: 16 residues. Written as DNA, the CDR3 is TGCGCCAGCAGCCCGGCTAGCGGGGGGAGCCAAGAGACCCAGTACTTC. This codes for CASSPASGGSQETQYF.

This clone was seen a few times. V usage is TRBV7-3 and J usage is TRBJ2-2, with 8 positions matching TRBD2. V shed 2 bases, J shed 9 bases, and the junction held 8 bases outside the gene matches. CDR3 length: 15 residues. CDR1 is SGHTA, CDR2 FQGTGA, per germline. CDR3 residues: CASSLSTGGPRELFF. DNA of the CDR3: TGTGCCAGCAGCTTATCGACGGGGGGGCCCCGGGAGCTGTTTTTT.

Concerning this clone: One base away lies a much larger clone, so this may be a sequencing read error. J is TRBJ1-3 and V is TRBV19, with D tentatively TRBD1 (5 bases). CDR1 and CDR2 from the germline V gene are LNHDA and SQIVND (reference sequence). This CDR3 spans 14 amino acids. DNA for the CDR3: TGTGTCAGTAGCCACCGGGAGGGACCAAACACCATATATTTT. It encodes CVSSHREGPNTIYF. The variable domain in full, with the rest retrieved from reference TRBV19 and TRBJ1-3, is DGGITQSPKYLFRKEGQNVTLSCEQNLNHDAMYWYRQDPGQGLRLIYYSQIVNDFQKGDIAEGYSVSREKKESFPLTVTSAQKNPTAFYLCVSSHREGPNTIYFGEGSWLTVV.

The CDR3 region is CASSQAGRMDQPQHF. DNA of the CDR3: TGCGCCAGCAGCCAAGCGGGACGGATGGATCAGCCCCAGCATTTT. The chain couples TRBV4-1 to TRBJ1-5; D possibly corresponds to TRBD1 (5 bases). The V and J ends lost 1 base and 5 bases respectively, with 12 bases between them. Looked up from germline, CDR1 is MGHRA and CDR2 is YSYEKL. The length of the CDR3 is 15 residues.

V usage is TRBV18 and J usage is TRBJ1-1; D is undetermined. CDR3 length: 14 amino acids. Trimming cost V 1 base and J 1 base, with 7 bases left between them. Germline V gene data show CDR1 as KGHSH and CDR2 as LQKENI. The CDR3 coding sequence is TGTGCCAGCTCACCACAAGGAGGGAACACTGAAGCTTTCTTT. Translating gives CASSPQGGNTEAFF. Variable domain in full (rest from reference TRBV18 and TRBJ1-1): NAGVMQNPRHLVRRRGQEARLRCSPMKGHSHVYWYRQLPEEGLKFMVYLQKENIIDESGMPKERFSAEFPKEGPSILRIQQVVRGDSAAYFCASSPQGGNTEAFFGQGTRLTVV.